One sample yielded the 2 T cell receptor beta chains listed below, sequenced in a study of T cells in Graves' hyperthyroidism and ophthalmopathy. Amplification of TCR beta CDR3 regions was performed using RNA transcripts as template. The TCR CDR3 was amplified in a first-round RT-PCR using the HTBI primer set. Each CDR3 protein is one row after TCRdb ran MiXCR on the multiplex PCR reads. The profile shows some 420,000 distinct CDR3 sequences, about an eighth of them singletons. The sample taken for sequencing was blood. Receptors were obtained from a woman under 30 with Graves' hyperthyroidism.

This clonotype was observed at least ten times. This chain joins TRBV2 and TRBJ1-1; perhaps TRBD1 as D (5 bases). The length of the CDR3 is 13 residues. The germline gives CDR1 SNHLY, CDR2 FYNNEI. The germline V and J ends were trimmed by 4 bases and 2 bases, with 8 bases remaining between them. The CDR3 sequence is CASSGQTNTEAFF. CDR3 DNA sequence: TGTGCCAGCAGTGGACAGACAAACACTGAAGCTTTCTTT. Complete variable domain (other parts from reference TRBV2 and TRBJ1-1): EPEVTQTPSHQVTQMGQEVILRCVPISNHLYFYWYRQILGQKVEFLVSFYNNEISEKSEIFDDQFSVERPDGSNFTLKIRSTKLEDSAMYFCASSGQTNTEAFFGQGTRLTVV.

This clonotype came up many times. The chain employs TRBV15 and TRBJ2-3; 7 bases match TRBD2. In germline, CDR1 is LNHNV, CDR2 YYDKDF (reference sequence). Trimming removed 8 bases from V and 7 bases from J; junction bases left unmatched: 9. The CDR3 covers 13 residues. The CDR3: CATLGTTDNTQYF. Written as DNA, the CDR3 is TGTGCCACCCTCGGGACTACAGATAATACGCAGTATTTT. The full variable domain, with the rest looked up from reference TRBV15 and TRBJ2-3, is DAMVIQNPRYQVTQFGKPVTLSCSQTLNHNVMYWYQQKSSQAPKLLFHYYDKDFNNEADTPDNFQSRRPNTSFCFLDIRSPGLGDTAMYLCATLGTTDNTQYFGPGTRLTVL.